The sequence of this TCR beta chain was determined in a study of chemoradiotherapy in HPV16-positive cancers. About the research overall: A couple of HPV16-positive patients' cells yielded candidate HPV-specific clones and common motifs. Study outcomes and limitations: Candidate HPV-specific clones and E7-related TCR motifs grew in tumor during treatment. Only a couple of HPV16-positive patients supplied the functional HPV-specificity definition.

The CDR3 covers 17 residues. V dropped 2 bases and J dropped 1 base, with 18 bases sitting between them. From germline, CDR1 is MDHEN and CDR2 SYDVKM. Comment on this clone: Its antigen is not identified.

Profiling relied on immunoSEQ multiplex PCR, and the TCRdb table lists in-frame clones only, not all of them. Of 15,000 to 20,000 clones listed, nearly 80% were seen once; the top ten hold 9.5% to 12%. The chain employs TRBV28 and TRBJ2-7; D gene ambiguous. This sample was obtained from a patient who underwent chemoradiotherapy. The receptor's source is a human donor with HPV-associated anogenital cancer. CDR3 sequence: CASSLRAQAGFSYEQYF. The CDR3 DNA follows: TGTGCCAGCAGTTTAAGAGCCCAAGCAGGATTTTCCTACGAGCAGTACTTC.